Presented here are 7 T cell receptor beta chains from one specimen sequenced in a study of shared clonotypes between healthy human individuals. Sequenced by immunoSEQ multiplex PCR; TCRdb stores in-frame clones only, minus some. Altogether over 850,000 clones are present, more than 75% being singletons, with the ten largest covering under 0.65%. Input material: memory CD4+ T cells from PBMCs. Subset of the sample: CD45RA-negative fraction. The receptors were gathered from a man between 18 and 35 years old in good health. Some clones in this sample may be carry-over from other donors' samples.

This clone was recorded only once. The chain carries TRBV10-1 and TRBJ1-1; tentatively, D is TRBD1 (5 bases). Germline CDR1 is WNHNN and CDR2 is SYGVQD (reference sequence). The germline V and J ends were trimmed by 3 bases and 4 bases, with 9 bases remaining between them. CDR3 size: 13 residues. CDR3 DNA: TGCGCCAGCAGTGAAGGCAGGGCCACTGAAGCTTTCTTT. It translates to CASSEGRATEAFF.

V and J are TRBV28 and TRBJ2-3, with 8 nucleotides matching TRBD2. Germline lookup yields CDR1 MDHEN and CDR2 SYDVKM. The CDR3 is 16 residues long. V was clipped by 6 bases and J by 2 bases; unmatched bases: 10. CDR3 sequence: CASSMSSGGHTDTQYF. CDR3 DNA sequence: TGTGCCAGCAGCATGAGCTCGGGGGGGCACACAGATACGCAGTATTTT.

The rearrangement joins TRBV28 to TRBJ1-2; weak D call: TRBD1 (6 bases). V was shortened by 6 bases and J by 4 bases, with 18 bases between the two germline ends. The CDR3 spans 15 residues. The germline V gene encodes CDR1 MDHEN and CDR2 SYDVKM. CDR3 DNA: TGTGCCAGCAGCCCGGGGGCCTATTCCCCCTATGGCTACACCTTC. Translated, it gives CASSPGAYSPYGYTF.

The V gene is TRBV11-2, the J gene TRBJ2-2, with D possibly TRBD1 on 5 matching bases. Trimming stripped 1 base from V and 4 bases from J, with 13 bases between. This CDR3 has 16 residues. CDR1 and CDR2 (germline): SGHAT, FQNNGV. The chain's CDR3 is CASSLVARASTGELFF. CDR3 coding DNA: TGTGCCAGCAGCTTAGTGGCCAGGGCTAGCACCGGGGAGCTGTTTTTT.

The chain joins TRBV28 to TRBJ2-7; 8 bases are shared with TRBD1. The CDR3 consists of 16 residues. V lost 3 bases and J lost 4; bases outside the gene matches: 11. Germline CDR1 reads MDHEN; CDR2 reads SYDVKM. The CDR3 DNA reads TGTGCCAGCAGTTTTTTAACCCGGGACAGGAATTACGAGCAGTACTTC. The encoded protein is CASSFLTRDRNYEQYF.

The CDR3 nucleotides are TGTGCCAGCAGTGAATATGGGACAGGGGTCGATAGCAATCAGCCCCAGCATTTT. Protein product: CASSEYGTGVDSNQPQHF. The chain employs TRBV6-1 and TRBJ1-5; 10 bases are a match to TRBD1. Germline assignment: CDR1 MNHNS and CDR2 SASEGT. The J segment lost 0 bases and the V segment lost 2 bases, leaving 7 bases of the junction unmatched. The length of the CDR3 is 18 residues.

This clone was seen ten or more times. This chain links TRBV29-1 with TRBJ1-1; D remains ambiguous. Trimming removed 4 bases from V and 1 base from J, with 16 bases in between. The CDR3 is 15 amino acids. CDR1 is SQVTM and CDR2 is ANQGSEA in the germline V gene. This CDR3 is CSVASPGRRNTEAFF. The CDR3 DNA sequence: TGCAGCGTTGCGTCTCCCGGACGAAGGAACACTGAAGCTTTCTTT.